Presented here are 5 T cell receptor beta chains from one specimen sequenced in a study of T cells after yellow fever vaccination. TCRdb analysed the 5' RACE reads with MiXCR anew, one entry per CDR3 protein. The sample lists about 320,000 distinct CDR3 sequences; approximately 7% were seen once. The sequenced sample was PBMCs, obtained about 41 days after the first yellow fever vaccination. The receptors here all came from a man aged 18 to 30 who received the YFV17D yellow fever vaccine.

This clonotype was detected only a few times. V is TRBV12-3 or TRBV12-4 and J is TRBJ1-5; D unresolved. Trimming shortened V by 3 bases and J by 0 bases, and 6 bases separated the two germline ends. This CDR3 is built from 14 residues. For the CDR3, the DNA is TGTGCCAGCAGTTTTCAGCTTAGCAATCAGCCCCAGCATTTT. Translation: CASSFQLSNQPQHF.

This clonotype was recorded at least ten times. DNA for the CDR3: TGTGCCAGCAGCCCGTTCAGCTCTGGGGCCAACGTCCTGACTTTC. Encoded protein: CASSPFSSGANVLTF. The rearrangement uses TRBV7-6 and TRBJ2-6; D unresolved. Germline V lookup: CDR1 SGHVS, CDR2 FNYEAQ. The CDR3 is 15 residues long. The germline V and J ends were trimmed by 5 bases and 0 bases, with 8 bases remaining between them.

The CDR3 nucleotides are TGTGCCAGCAGCCAGAGGATCTCCATAGGGGAAGCTTTCTTT. This sequence encodes CASSQRISIGEAFF. The V gene is TRBV4-2, the J gene TRBJ1-1; D not certain. V lost 3 bases, J lost 8 bases, and 16 bases lay in between. Germline V gene sequence: CDR1 LGHNA, CDR2 YNFKEQ. The CDR3 runs 14 residues.

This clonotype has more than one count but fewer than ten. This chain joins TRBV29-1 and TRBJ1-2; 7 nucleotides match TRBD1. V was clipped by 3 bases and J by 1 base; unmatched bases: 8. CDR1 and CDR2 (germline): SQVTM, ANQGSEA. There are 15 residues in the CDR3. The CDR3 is CSVEAKGQINYGYTF. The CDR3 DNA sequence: TGCAGCGTTGAGGCGAAGGGACAGATTAACTATGGCTACACCTTC.

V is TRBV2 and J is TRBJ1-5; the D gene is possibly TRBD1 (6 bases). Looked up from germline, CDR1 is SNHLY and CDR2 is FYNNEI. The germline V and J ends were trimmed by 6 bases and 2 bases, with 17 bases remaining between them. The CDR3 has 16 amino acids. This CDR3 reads CASSPAGVSGNQPQHF. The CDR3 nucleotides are TGTGCCAGCAGCCCCGCAGGGGTTTCTGGCAATCAGCCCCAGCATTTT.